This is a list of T cell receptor beta chains from one sample in a study of blood T cell repertoires in COVID-19. The table came from immunoSEQ multiplex PCR; TCRdb's copy has only in-frame clones and leaves some out. The table lists 60,000 to 70,000 clones, about 81% of them singletons. Sequencing input: peripheral blood. The receptors derive from an older man with acute or convalescent COVID-19. Each CDR3 is given with its conserved first and last residue. Fields, in order: clone size, D gene, J gene, V gene, CDR3 protein, CDR3 DNA. D genes are given only for firm matches. Not every row has a clone size; where given, it reads once, few, many or a size class.

size: .; D: .; J: TRBJ2-7; V: TRBV5-1; CDR3: CASSLARFGEQYF; DNA: TGCGCCAGCAGCTTGGCTAGATTCGGCGAGCAGTACTTC
size: .; D: TRBD1; J: TRBJ2-3; V: TRBV7-3; CDR3: CASSFDRGLLDTQYF; DNA: TGTGCCAGCAGCTTCGACAGGGGGCTTTTAGATACGCAGTATTTT
size: once; D: TRBD1; J: TRBJ1-4; V: TRBV5-4; CDR3: CASSLDRQGANEKLFF; DNA: TGTGCCAGCAGCTTGGATCGACAGGGGGCTAATGAAAAACTGTTTTTT
size: .; D: TRBD1; J: TRBJ2-7; V: TRBV7-2; CDR3: CASSWRDRNYEQYF; DNA: TGTGCCAGCAGCTGGAGGGACAGGAACTACGAGCAGTACTTC
size: .; D: .; J: TRBJ1-5; V: TRBV19; CDR3: CASSSTGAYQPQHF; DNA: TGTGCCAGTAGCTCGACAGGAGCTTATCAGCCCCAGCATTTT
size: .; D: .; J: TRBJ2-1; V: TRBV7-3; CDR3: CASSSTGSVEQFF; DNA: TGTGCCAGCAGCTCCACGGGGAGCGTCGAGCAGTTCTTC
size: .; D: .; J: TRBJ1-2; V: TRBV30; CDR3: CAWTYVGGGYTF; DNA: TGTGCCTGGACCTATGTGGGAGGGGGCTACACCTTC
size: once; D: .; J: TRBJ1-5; V: TRBV6-1; CDR3: CASSETPGPQHF; DNA: TGTGCCAGCAGTGAAACCCCGGGGCCCCAGCATTTT
size: .; D: .; J: TRBJ1-1; V: TRBV27; CDR3: CASSWGGVAFF; DNA: TGTGCCAGCAGTTGGGGCGGGGTAGCTTTCTTT
size: .; D: TRBD2; J: TRBJ2-1; V: TRBV7-9; CDR3: CASSSWTSGGNNEQFF; DNA: TGTGCCAGCAGCTCGTGGACTAGCGGAGGGAACAATGAGCAGTTCTTC
size: once; D: .; J: TRBJ2-5; V: TRBV7-2; CDR3: CASSPGTFQETQYF; DNA: TGTGCCAGCAGCCCCGGGACTTTCCAAGAGACCCAGTACTTC
size: .; D: .; J: TRBJ1-6; V: TRBV7-6; CDR3: CASSNIGRGGSPLHF; DNA: TGTGCCAGCAGCAACATAGGGCGGGGGGGCTCACCCCTCCACTTT
size: .; D: .; J: TRBJ1-3; V: TRBV4-1; CDR3: CASSEIGRDGNTIYF; DNA: TGCGCCAGCAGTGAAATCGGGAGGGACGGAAACACCATATATTTT
size: many; D: .; J: TRBJ1-6; V: TRBV5-6; CDR3: CATARGGALGYSPLHF; DNA: TGTGCCACCGCGAGGGGGGGCGCTCTAGGCTATTCACCCCTCCACTTT
size: .; D: .; J: TRBJ2-2; V: TRBV3-1/TRBV3-2; CDR3: CASSPPTRDTGELFF; DNA: TGTGCCAGCAGCCCCCCCACCAGGGACACCGGGGAGCTGTTTTTT
size: .; D: TRBD1; J: TRBJ1-2; V: TRBV6-5; CDR3: CASNAGGYGYTF; DNA: TGTGCCAGCAACGCAGGGGGATATGGCTACACCTTC
size: .; D: .; J: TRBJ1-2; V: TRBV19; CDR3: CASSTRRADLTYGYTF; DNA: TGTGCCAGTAGTACCCGGAGGGCGGATCTAACCTATGGCTACACCTTC
size: .; D: .; J: TRBJ1-4; V: TRBV30; CDR3: CAWSVPNEKLFF; DNA: TGTGCCTGGAGTGTACCAAATGAAAAACTATTTTTT
size: .; D: .; J: TRBJ1-5; V: TRBV3-1/TRBV3-2; CDR3: CASSLPEWTSSGNQPQHF; DNA: TGTGCCAGCAGCCTCCCCGAGTGGACATCAAGCGGCAATCAGCCCCAGCATTTT